The clone carrying this T cell receptor (beta chain) occurred many times. Antigen specificity is unknown. This CDR3 spans 14 amino acids. Per the germline V gene, CDR1 is GTSNPN and CDR2 is SVGIG (reference sequence). The ends lost 5 bases at V and 5 bases at J; junction bases unmatched: 7. This sample is drawn from a study of early T cells in non-severe SARS-CoV-2 infection. Study details: Sequencing used unsorted whole-blood bulk RNA, so chains lack pairing.

Attachment of unique molecular identifiers to individual cDNA molecules was performed. Each CDR3 protein gets one entry after TCRdb re-called the 5' RACE reads with MiXCR. The sample lists some 26,000 distinct CDR3 sequences; roughly 4.4% were seen once. Study-level points and caveats: Comparison of clonotypes with VDJdb favored anti-spike CD8 responses while missing private and CD4 specificities.

The sequenced sample was whole blood. The clonotype comes from an adult who was a healthcare worker with PCR-confirmed SARS-CoV-2 infection or an uninfected control (not recorded which). The chain is built from TRBV30 and TRBJ2-1, with 9 nucleotides matching TRBD1. CDR3 sequence: CAWETGTGNNEQFF. CDR3 nucleotides: TGTGCCTGGGAAACGGGGACAGGGAACAATGAGCAGTTCTTC.